The source of this T cell receptor (beta chain) is a study of breast tumors, draining lymph nodes, adjacent tissues. Study-wide points: Findings are consistent with lymph node origin and intratumoral expansion of most tumor T cells.

TCRdb reprocessed the multiplex PCR reads via MiXCR and lists one record per CDR3 protein. The top ten clones hold more than 0.9% of a sample with approximately 100,000 distinct CDR3 sequences, approximately 22% of them seen once. V was shortened by 2 bases and J by 6 bases, with 10 bases between the two germline ends. The CDR3 contains 13 residues. The germline gives CDR1 WSHSY, CDR2 SAAADI. This clonotype was found many times. Its cognate antigen is unknown. Axillary draining lymph nodes of breast cancer patients supplied the node samples. What was sequenced was axillary lymph node tissue. The clonotype comes from a female donor with breast cancer. Some clones in this sample may be carry-over from other donors' samples. The chain links TRBV10-2 to TRBJ1-2, with TRBD1 as a possible D gene (5 bases). CDR3 nucleotide sequence: TGCGCCAGCAGTGAGATGGGGGGAAATGGCTACACCTTC. Translation: CASSEMGGNGYTF.